This T cell receptor (beta chain) was sequenced in a study of control samples from healthy donors and cancer patients. Repertoires were generated with immunoSEQ multiplex PCR, while TCRdb's copy carries only in-frame clones and drops some. Seen here are 40,000 to 50,000 clones, about 95% observed once, and the top ten hold roughly 25%. Trimming took off 4 bases at V and 0 bases at J, with 16 bases between the two ends. CDR3 length: 15 residues. Germline V gene sequence: CDR1 GTSNPN, CDR2 SVGIG (reference sequence). This sequence joins TRBV30 and TRBJ2-7; D is possibly TRBD2 (5 bases). This TCR was recovered from a man aged 55 to 70 in good health. The sample taken for sequencing was blood. CDR3 sequence: CAWNYWVEGSYEQYF. As DNA, the CDR3 is TGTGCCTGGAATTACTGGGTCGAGGGCTCCTACGAGCAGTACTTC.